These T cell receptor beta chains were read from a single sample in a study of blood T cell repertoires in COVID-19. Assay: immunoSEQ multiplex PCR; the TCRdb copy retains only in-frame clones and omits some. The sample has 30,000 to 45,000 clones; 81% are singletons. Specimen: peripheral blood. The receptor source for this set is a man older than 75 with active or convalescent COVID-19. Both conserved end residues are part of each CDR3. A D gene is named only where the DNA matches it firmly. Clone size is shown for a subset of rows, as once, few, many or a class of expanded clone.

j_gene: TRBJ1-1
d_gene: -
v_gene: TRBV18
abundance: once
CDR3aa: CASSHAGHMNTEAFF
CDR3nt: TGTGCCAGCTCACACGCCGGACACATGAACACTGAAGCTTTCTTT

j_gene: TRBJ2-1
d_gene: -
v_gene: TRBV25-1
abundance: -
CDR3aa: CASSRRGSSYNEQFF
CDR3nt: TGTGCCAGCAGCCGCCGAGGGAGCTCCTACAATGAGCAGTTCTTC

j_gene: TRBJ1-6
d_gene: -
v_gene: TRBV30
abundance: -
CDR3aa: CAWSGGPLSGDSPLHF
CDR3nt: TGTGCCTGGAGTGGGGGGCCCTTATCAGGAGATTCACCCCTCCACTTT

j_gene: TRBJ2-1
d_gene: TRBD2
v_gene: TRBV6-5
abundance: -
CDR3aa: CASRPAGGPLFF
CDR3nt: TGTGCCAGCAGACCAGCGGGAGGGCCCTTATTCTTC

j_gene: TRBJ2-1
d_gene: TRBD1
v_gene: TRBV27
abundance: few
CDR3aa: CASRYRGSVNEQFF
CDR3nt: TGTGCCAGCAGGTACAGGGGGAGTGTCAATGAGCAGTTCTTC

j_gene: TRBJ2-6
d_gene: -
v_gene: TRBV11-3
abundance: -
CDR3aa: CASSLGALPNSGANVLTF
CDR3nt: TGTGCCAGCAGCTTAGGGGCACTTCCAAATTCTGGGGCCAACGTCCTGACTTTC

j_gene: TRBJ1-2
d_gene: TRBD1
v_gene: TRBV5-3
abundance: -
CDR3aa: CARSLGTGDNYGYTF
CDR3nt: TGTGCCAGAAGTCTCGGGACAGGGGATAACTATGGCTACACCTTC

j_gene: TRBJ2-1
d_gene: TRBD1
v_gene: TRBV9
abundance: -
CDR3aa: CASSVVGTGVVNEQFF
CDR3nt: TGTGCCAGCAGCGTAGTAGGGACAGGGGTTGTCAATGAGCAGTTCTTC

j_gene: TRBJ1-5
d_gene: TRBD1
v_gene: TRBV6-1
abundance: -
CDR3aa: CASSEWDRGRSNQPQHF
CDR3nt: TGTGCCAGCAGTGAATGGGACAGGGGGCGCAGCAATCAGCCCCAGCATTTT

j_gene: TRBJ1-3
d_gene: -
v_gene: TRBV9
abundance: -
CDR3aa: CASSVAQARSGNTIYF
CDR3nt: TGTGCCAGCAGCGTAGCTCAGGCGCGCTCTGGAAACACCATATATTTT

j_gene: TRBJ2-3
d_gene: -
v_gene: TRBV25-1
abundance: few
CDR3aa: CASSPQGRDTQYF
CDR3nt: TGTGCCAGCAGTCCCCAGGGCAGGGATACGCAGTATTTT

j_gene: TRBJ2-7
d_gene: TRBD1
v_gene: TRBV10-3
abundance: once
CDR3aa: CAISTPGTGEDEQYF
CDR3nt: TGTGCCATCAGTACACCTGGGACAGGTGAGGACGAGCAGTACTTC